Below, 18 T cell receptor beta chains from the same sample are listed, as sequenced in a study of T cell changes during pregnancy in multiple sclerosis. The assay was immunoSEQ multiplex PCR, and TCRdb's table has in-frame clones only and misses some. The sample contains 69,000 or so clones, around nine tenths of which appear only once. The sample in question was CD4+ T cells from peripheral blood mononuclear cells, obtained in the third trimester of pregnancy. Every receptor here comes from a female donor in good health, enrolled as a control in a pregnancy study.

The chain couples TRBV7-8 to TRBJ1-1, with 7 bases lining up with TRBD1. The V gene end was trimmed by 5 bases and the J gene end by 11 bases; junction bases not matched to a gene: 14. CDR1 and CDR2 (germline): SGHVS, FQNEAQ. This CDR3 is 14 amino acids long. For the CDR3, the DNA is TGTGCCAGCAGCACATCACCTCGGGGACAGAAGGCTTTCTTT. This translates into CASSTSPRGQKAFF.

V usage is TRBV25-1 and J usage is TRBJ2-2; 8 bases are shared with TRBD2. The germline gives CDR1 MGHDK, CDR2 SYGVNS. Germline trimming cut 5 bases from V and 0 bases from J; bases unmatched to any gene: 2. The CDR3 covers 15 residues. CDR3 loop: CASSSLAANTGELFF. CDR3 nucleotides: TGTGCCAGCAGTTCACTAGCGGCGAACACCGGGGAGCTGTTTTTT. Filled out from reference TRBV25-1 and TRBJ2-2, the complete variable domain reads EADIYQTPRYLVIGTGKKITLECSQTMGHDKMYWYQQDPGMELHLIHYSYGVNSTEKGDLSSESTVSRIRTEHFPLTLESARPSHTSQYLCASSSLAANTGELFFGEGSRLTVL.

The J gene is TRBJ1-1, the V gene TRBV6-1, with TRBD1 matching over 7 bases. CDR3 size: 14 residues. Germline V CDR1 and CDR2: MNHNS, SASEGT. The V gene end was trimmed by 2 bases and the J gene end by 3 bases; junction bases not matched to a gene: 3. The CDR3 loop is CASSEFDRDTEAFF. For the CDR3, the DNA is TGTGCCAGCAGTGAATTTGACAGGGACACTGAAGCTTTCTTT.

The chain links TRBV7-9 to TRBJ1-1; 7 bases map to TRBD1. CDR1 is SEHNR and CDR2 is FQNEAQ in the germline V gene (reference sequence). Unmatched junction bases numbered 2, after V lost 1 base and J lost 0 bases. CDR3 length: 15 amino acids. CDR3 in amino acids: CASSLEGGVNTEAFF. The CDR3 coding sequence is TGTGCCAGCAGCTTAGAAGGGGGCGTGAACACTGAAGCTTTCTTT.

V and J are TRBV6-1 and TRBJ2-1, with 7 bases aligning to TRBD1. The CDR3 is made up of 15 amino acids. The germline V gene has CDR1 MNHNS and CDR2 SASEGT. Trimming cost V 8 bases and J 7 bases; bases outside gene matches: 14. The CDR3 sequence: CASWGDRELRNEQFF. The CDR3 DNA sequence: TGTGCCAGCTGGGGCGACAGGGAACTCCGGAATGAGCAGTTCTTC.

This chain connects TRBV18 to TRBJ1-1; D might be TRBD1 (5 bases). Trimming removed 3 bases from V and 11 bases from J, with 13 bases in between. The CDR3 runs to 12 residues. Germline V lookup: CDR1 KGHSH, CDR2 LQKENI. The CDR3 protein is CASSPAGIRAFF. Written as DNA, the CDR3 is TGTGCCAGCTCACCGGCAGGGATTCGTGCTTTCTTT. The full variable domain, completed using reference TRBV18 and TRBJ1-1, is NAGVMQNPRHLVRRRGQEARLRCSPMKGHSHVYWYRQLPEEGLKFMVYLQKENIIDESGMPKERFSAEFPKEGPSILRIQQVVRGDSAAYFCASSPAGIRAFFGQGTRLTVV.

The chain carries TRBV7-3 and TRBJ2-2; 11 bases are a match to TRBD2. Germline V gene sequence: CDR1 SGHTA, CDR2 FQGTGA. The V gene end was trimmed by 5 bases and the J gene end by 5 bases; junction bases not matched to a gene: 7. The CDR3 covers 16 residues. As DNA, the CDR3 is TGTGCCAGCAGCCCAGGACTAGCGGGTGGAACCGGGGAGCTGTTTTTT. Its translation is CASSPGLAGGTGELFF.

The V call is TRBV7-2, the J call TRBJ2-1; D uncertain. From germline, CDR1 is SGHTA and CDR2 FQGNSA. This CDR3 contains 13 residues. V dropped 1 base and J dropped 7 bases, with 8 bases sitting between them. CDR3 sequence reads: CASSLGRSNEQFF. CDR3 sequence (DNA): TGTGCCAGCAGCTTAGGCCGGAGTAATGAGCAGTTCTTC.

The chain is built from TRBV7-8 and TRBJ1-5; 7 nucleotides line up with TRBD1. The CDR3 spans 16 residues. From germline, CDR1 is SGHVS and CDR2 FQNEAQ. J gave up 6 bases and V 5 bases, and 13 bases lay outside the gene matches. Written as DNA, the CDR3 is TGTGCCAGCAGCCTAGGGGTGTTAGGGGGCTTTCAGCCCCAGCATTTT. It translates to CASSLGVLGGFQPQHF.

CDR3 coding DNA: TGTGCCAGCAGCTTAGGACAGGGGTTTCAAAAACTGTTTTTT. Protein product: CASSLGQGFQKLFF. The genes are TRBV7-2 and TRBJ1-4, with 8 bases fitting TRBD1. Germline V gene data show CDR1 as SGHTA and CDR2 as FQGNSA. The CDR3 has 14 residues. V lost 1 base and J lost 9; bases outside the gene matches: 4. Full variable domain (remainder filled in from reference TRBV7-2 and TRBJ1-4): GAGVSQSPSNKVTEKGKDVELRCDPISGHTALYWYRQSLGQGLEFLIYFQGNSAPDKSGLPSDRFSAERTGGSVSTLTIQRTQQEDSAVYLCASSLGQGFQKLFFGSGTQLSVL.

The chain carries TRBV5-8 and TRBJ2-5; D gene uncertain. Germline V gene data show CDR1 as SGHTS and CDR2 as YDEGEE. This CDR3 spans 15 amino acids. The V gene lost 0 bases and the J gene lost 5 bases, with 14 bases spanning the gap. CDR3 coding DNA: TGTGCCAGCAGCTTGGCAGGAAACCAATGGGAGACCCAGTACTTC. It is translated as CASSLAGNQWETQYF.

J is TRBJ1-5 and V is TRBV6-6; no clear D. Per the germline V gene, CDR1 is MNHNY and CDR2 is SVGAGI (reference sequence). The germline V and J ends were trimmed by 1 base and 7 bases, with 14 bases remaining between them. This CDR3 is 15 amino acids long. This CDR3 is CASSYFGSGLQPQHF. CDR3 nucleotides: TGTGCCAGCAGTTACTTCGGGTCCGGGTTACAGCCCCAGCATTTT.

The rearrangement uses TRBV27 and TRBJ2-2; D is perhaps TRBD1 (6 bases). Trimming removed 2 bases at V and 1 base at J, with 8 bases between. Germline V gene sequence: CDR1 MNHEY, CDR2 SMNVEV (reference sequence). There are 15 residues in the CDR3. The CDR3 spells CASSLLGQNTGELFF. The CDR3 bases are TGTGCCAGCAGTTTACTGGGACAGAACACCGGGGAGCTGTTTTTT.

This sequence joins TRBV19 and TRBJ1-4, with TRBD1 matching over 8 bases. With 3 bases clipped from V and 6 bases from J, the junction kept 6 bases outside the gene matches. The germline gives CDR1 LNHDA, CDR2 SQIVND (reference sequence). The CDR3 sequence is 15 residues long. CDR3 DNA sequence: TGTGCCAGTAGTATCAGGGGGCATATTGATGAAAAACTGTTTTTT. This sequence encodes CASSIRGHIDEKLFF.

J is TRBJ1-1 and V is TRBV5-1; D is uncertain. Trimming took off 2 bases at V and 1 base at J, with 9 bases between the two ends. The CDR3 covers 14 residues. Germline V gene lookup returns CDR1 SGHRS and CDR2 YFSETQ. CDR3 sequence (DNA): TGCGCCAGCAGCTTTTCACGGGAGAACACTGAAGCTTTCTTT. Translating it yields CASSFSRENTEAFF. Full variable domain (outside the CDR3, taken from reference TRBV5-1 and TRBJ1-1): KAGVTQTPRYLIKTRGQQVTLSCSPISGHRSVSWYQQTPGQGLQFLFEYFSETQRNKGNFPGRFSGRQFSNSRSEMNVSTLELGDSALYLCASSFSRENTEAFFGQGTRLTVV.

The chain employs TRBV4-1 and TRBJ2-6; a weak D match, TRBD1 (5 bases). This CDR3 spans 17 amino acids. The germline V gene encodes CDR1 MGHRA and CDR2 YSYEKL. The V end was cut by 10 bases, the J end by 1 base, with 20 bases between. The CDR3, as DNA: TGCGCCACTGCCCCAGGGCCGACTGCTTCTGGGGCCAACGTCCTGACTTTC. This encodes CATAPGPTASGANVLTF.

This sequence joins TRBV5-1 and TRBJ2-1; 10 bases map to TRBD2. Per the germline V gene, CDR1 is SGHRS and CDR2 is YFSETQ. The CDR3 consists of 18 residues. Trimming at V came to 4 bases and at J to 7 bases, leaving 17 bases not matched to a gene. CDR3 sequence (DNA): TGCGCCAGCAGCCGGACAGCGGGGGGGCCCCATAGGGTGAATGAGCAGTTCTTC. This sequence encodes CASSRTAGGPHRVNEQFF.

In DNA, the CDR3 is TGCGCCAGCAGCCGCGGTAGCACAGATACGCAGTATTTT. Translating it yields CASSRGSTDTQYF. The rearrangement joins TRBV4-1 to TRBJ2-3; D is unclear. Germline lookup yields CDR1 MGHRA and CDR2 YSYEKL. This CDR3 comprises 13 residues. Trimming shortened V by 4 bases and J by 0 bases, and 5 bases separated the two germline ends.